Presented here are 3 T cell receptor beta chains from one specimen sequenced in a study of OX40 agonist ivuxolimab in advanced cancers. Measured with immunoSEQ multiplex PCR; TCRdb has only the in-frame clones, and not every one. The sample holds around 95,000 clones; about nine tenths are singletons and the top ten take 0.6% to 0.75%. The sequenced sample was CD4+ or CD8+ T cells sorted from blood, obtained in a trial of the OX40 agonist ivuxolimab. The receptors come from an adult with an advanced solid tumor such as melanoma, head and neck, liver or kidney cancer.

The chain recombines TRBV5-1 with TRBJ2-2; TRBD1 matches 7 bases. Looked up from germline, CDR1 is SGHRS and CDR2 is YFSETQ. V trimming: 4 bases; J trimming: 2 bases; junction bases outside the gene matches: 2. The CDR3 is 14 amino acids. The CDR3 region is CASSRDSNTGELFF. The CDR3 coding sequence is TGCGCCAGCAGCAGGGACAGCAACACCGGGGAGCTGTTTTTT.

V gene TRBV4-1 combines with J gene TRBJ2-3; D is undetermined. Germline loops: CDR1 MGHRA, CDR2 YSYEKL. V was pared by 0 bases and J by 0 bases, with 4 bases between. The CDR3 runs to 14 residues. CDR3 sequence (DNA): TGCGCCAGCAGCCAAGAACCAAGCACAGATACGCAGTATTTT. Encoded protein: CASSQEPSTDTQYF.

The chain joins TRBV19 to TRBJ2-1; TRBD1 might be the D (6 bases). The length of the CDR3 is 16 residues. The V end lost 1 base, the J end lost 2 bases, and 12 bases lay between the germline ends. Germline CDR1 reads LNHDA; CDR2 reads SQIVND (reference sequence). CDR3 sequence: CASSIVGSGAYNEQFF. The CDR3 DNA reads TGTGCCAGTAGTATAGTAGGTTCAGGGGCCTACAATGAGCAGTTCTTC.